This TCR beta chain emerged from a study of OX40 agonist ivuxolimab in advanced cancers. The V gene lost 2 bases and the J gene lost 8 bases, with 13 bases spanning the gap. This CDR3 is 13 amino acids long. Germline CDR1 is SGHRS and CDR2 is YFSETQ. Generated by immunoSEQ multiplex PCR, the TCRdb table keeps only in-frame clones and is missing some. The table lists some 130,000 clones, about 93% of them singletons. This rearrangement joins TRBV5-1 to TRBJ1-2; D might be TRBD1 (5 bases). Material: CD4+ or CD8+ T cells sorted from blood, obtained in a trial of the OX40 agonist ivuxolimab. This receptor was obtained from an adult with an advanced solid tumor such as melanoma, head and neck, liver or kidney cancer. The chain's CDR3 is CASSFGRVDGYTF. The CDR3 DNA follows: TGCGCCAGCAGCTTTGGCAGGGTGGACGGCTACACCTTC.